These T cell receptor beta chains were read from a single sample in a study of T cells in tumors after PD-1 blockade. Clones were read by immunoSEQ multiplex PCR, and TCRdb kept only the in-frame ones, dropping some. The sample holds tens of thousands of clones, around 80% seen once. The starting material was PBMCs, obtained before anti-PD-1 treatment. These TCRs come from a human donor with basal cell carcinoma. Each CDR3 is given with its conserved first and last residue. The D gene is left open where the match is weak.

CDR3 protein: CASSLRGNTEAFF
V gene: TRBV5-1
J gene: TRBJ1-1
CDR3 length: 13
D gene: .

CDR3 protein: CASSVTGSNEKLFF
V gene: TRBV5-1
J gene: TRBJ1-4
CDR3 length: 14
D gene: TRBD1

CDR3 protein: CASSPGGLRQPQHF
V gene: TRBV7-9
J gene: TRBJ1-5
CDR3 length: 14
D gene: .

CDR3 protein: CASSSTRNYGYTF
V gene: TRBV6-2/TRBV6-3
J gene: TRBJ1-2
CDR3 length: 13
D gene: .

CDR3 protein: CASSLPGETQYF
V gene: TRBV12-3/TRBV12-4
J gene: TRBJ2-5
CDR3 length: 12
D gene: .

CDR3 protein: CASSLGNGPDTQYF
V gene: TRBV5-1
J gene: TRBJ2-3
CDR3 length: 14
D gene: .

CDR3 protein: CASSFGGGGYTF
V gene: TRBV12-3/TRBV12-4
J gene: TRBJ1-2
CDR3 length: 12
D gene: TRBD1

CDR3 protein: CASSIRGGGETQYF
V gene: TRBV19
J gene: TRBJ2-5
CDR3 length: 14
D gene: TRBD2

CDR3 protein: CASSQDYWDNYGYTF
V gene: TRBV14
J gene: TRBJ1-2
CDR3 length: 15
D gene: .

CDR3 protein: CASSQLGGASPLHF
V gene: TRBV7-2
J gene: TRBJ1-6
CDR3 length: 14
D gene: .

CDR3 protein: CASRENRGRGEKLFF
V gene: TRBV6-4
J gene: TRBJ1-4
CDR3 length: 15
D gene: TRBD1

CDR3 protein: CASSPKGQAYEQYF
V gene: TRBV5-4
J gene: TRBJ2-7
CDR3 length: 14
D gene: TRBD1

CDR3 protein: CASSRQRGGRPSTDTQYF
V gene: TRBV3-1/TRBV3-2
J gene: TRBJ2-3
CDR3 length: 18
D gene: TRBD2

CDR3 protein: CATSTPTGGFTDTQYF
V gene: TRBV15
J gene: TRBJ2-3
CDR3 length: 16
D gene: .

CDR3 protein: CASSPESDWDSPLHF
V gene: TRBV2
J gene: TRBJ1-6
CDR3 length: 15
D gene: .